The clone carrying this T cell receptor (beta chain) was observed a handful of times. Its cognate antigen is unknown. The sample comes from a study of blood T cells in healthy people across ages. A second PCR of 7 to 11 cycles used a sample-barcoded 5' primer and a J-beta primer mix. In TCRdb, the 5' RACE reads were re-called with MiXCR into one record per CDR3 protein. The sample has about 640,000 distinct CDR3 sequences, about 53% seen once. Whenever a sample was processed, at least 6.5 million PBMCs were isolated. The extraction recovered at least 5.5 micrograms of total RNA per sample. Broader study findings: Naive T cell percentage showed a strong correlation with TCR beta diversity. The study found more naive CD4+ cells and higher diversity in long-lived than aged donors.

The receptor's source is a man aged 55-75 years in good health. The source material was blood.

The CDR3 coding sequence is TGTGCCACCAGCAGAGAATTCGGAGCGGGGGGACAAGAGACCCAGTACTTC. Amino acids: CATSREFGAGGQETQYF. This sequence joins TRBV15 and TRBJ2-5; the match to TRBD2 covers 9 bases. The length of the CDR3 is 17 residues. Germline CDR1 reads LNHNV; CDR2 reads YYDKDF (reference sequence). The J segment lost 2 bases and the V segment lost 0 bases, leaving 7 bases of the junction unmatched.